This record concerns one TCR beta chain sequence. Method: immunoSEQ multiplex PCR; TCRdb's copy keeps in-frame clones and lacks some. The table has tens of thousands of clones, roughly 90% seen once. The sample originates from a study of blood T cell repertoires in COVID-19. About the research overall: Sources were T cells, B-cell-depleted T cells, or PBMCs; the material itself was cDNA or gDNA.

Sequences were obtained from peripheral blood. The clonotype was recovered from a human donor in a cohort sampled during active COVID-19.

The CDR3 spells CSVGERGAAAEQYF. CDR3 DNA: TGCAGCGTTGGGGAGCGGGGGGCGGCGGCCGAGCAGTACTTC. The V call is TRBV29-1, the J call TRBJ2-7, with 9 bases that match TRBD2. The CDR3 has 14 residues. Germline assignment: CDR1 SQVTM and CDR2 ANQGSEA. V gave up 4 bases and J gave up 6 bases; unmatched junction bases: 10.